Each of the 25 T cell receptor beta chains below was sequenced from the same sample in a study of OX40 agonist ivuxolimab in advanced cancers. TCRdb keeps only in-frame clones here, not all; method: immunoSEQ multiplex PCR. The sample yields about 100,000 clones, roughly 90% seen once. Sequenced here: CD4+ or CD8+ T cells sorted from blood, sampled in a trial of the OX40 agonist ivuxolimab. These receptors all stem from an adult with an advanced solid tumor such as melanoma, head and neck, liver or kidney cancer.

This rearrangement joins TRBV5-8 to TRBJ1-5, with 8 bases fitting TRBD1. V lost 4 bases to trimming and J lost 4 bases; unmatched junction nucleotides: 7. In germline, CDR1 is SGHTS, CDR2 YDEGEE. CDR3 size: 15 residues. In DNA form, the CDR3 reads TGTGCCAGCAGCAGCGGACAGGGTGATAATCAGCCCCAGCATTTT. It specifies CASSSGQGDNQPQHF. Looking up the rest from reference TRBV5-8 and TRBJ1-5 gives the full variable domain: EAGVTQSPTHLIKTRGQQATLRCSPISGHTSVYWYQQALGLGLQFLLWYDEGEERNRGNFPPRFSGRQFPNYSSELNVNALELEDSALYLCASSSGQGDNQPQHFGDGTRLSIL.

The gene calls are TRBV9 and TRBJ1-1; 7 nucleotides line up with TRBD1. Germline V gene sequence: CDR1 SGDLS, CDR2 YYNGEE. The CDR3 spans 16 residues. Trimming removed 2 bases from V and 3 bases from J; junction bases left unmatched: 10. CDR3 bases: TGTGCCAGCAGCGTCAAAAACAGGGGAGATCACACTGAAGCTTTCTTT. It is translated as CASSVKNRGDHTEAFF.

J is TRBJ2-2 and V is TRBV2; 7 bases agree with TRBD2. Unmatched junction bases numbered 13, after V lost 4 bases and J lost 2 bases. Germline V CDR1 and CDR2: SNHLY, FYNNEI. The CDR3 has 18 residues. The CDR3 nucleotides read TGTGCCAGCAGTGGACCCACCTGGGGGGGGACCAACACCGGGGAGCTGTTTTTT. The encoded protein is CASSGPTWGGTNTGELFF. Together with reference TRBV2 and TRBJ2-2, the CDR3 gives the full variable domain: EPEVTQTPSHQVTQMGQEVILRCVPISNHLYFYWYRQILGQKVEFLVSFYNNEISEKSEIFDDQFSVERPDGSNFTLKIRSTKLEDSAMYFCASSGPTWGGTNTGELFFGEGSRLTVL.

V is TRBV19 and J is TRBJ2-3; 9 bases map to TRBD2. There are 14 residues in the CDR3. V was clipped by 6 bases and J by 5 bases; unmatched bases: 6. Germline loops: CDR1 LNHDA, CDR2 SQIVND (reference sequence). The CDR3 sequence: CASSPRAGGDTQYF. The DNA of the CDR3 is TGTGCCAGTAGCCCTAGAGCGGGGGGAGATACGCAGTATTTT.

The genes are TRBV7-3 and TRBJ1-2; D unclear. Germline assignment: CDR1 SGHTA and CDR2 FQGTGA. The CDR3 extends over 13 amino acids. Trimming removed 4 bases from V and 4 bases from J, with 10 bases in between. Here the CDR3 reads CASSSDDGYGYTF. The CDR3 coding sequence is TGTGCCAGCAGCTCAGACGACGGCTATGGCTACACCTTC.

The chain links TRBV6-6 to TRBJ2-7, with 11 bases matching TRBD1. The CDR3 is made up of 15 amino acids. J lost 2 bases, V lost 2 bases, and 2 bases had no gene match. The V gene's germline CDR1 is MNHNY and CDR2 SVGAGI (reference sequence). The CDR3 protein is CASSYPGQGAYEQYF. The CDR3 DNA sequence: TGTGCCAGCAGTTACCCGGGACAGGGGGCCTACGAGCAGTACTTC.

This chain joins TRBV9 and TRBJ2-2; tentatively, D is TRBD1 (5 bases). The CDR3 is 16 residues long. The V gene's germline CDR1 is SGDLS and CDR2 YYNGEE. V was shortened by 1 base and J by 2 bases, with 12 bases between the two germline ends. The CDR3 bases are TGTGCCAGCAGCGTACGTCTTGGGGCCAACACCGGGGAGCTGTTTTTT. Protein sequence: CASSVRLGANTGELFF.

J is TRBJ1-1 and V is TRBV2, with D possibly TRBD1 on 5 matching bases. The CDR3 is 13 amino acids. Germline assignment: CDR1 SNHLY and CDR2 FYNNEI. Trimming removed 7 bases from V and 7 bases from J, with 16 bases in between. CDR3 region: CASTRDRDYEAFF. The CDR3 nucleotides read TGTGCCAGCACGAGGGACCGAGACTATGAAGCTTTCTTT.

The V and J genes are TRBV28 and TRBJ2-7, with D possibly called TRBD1 or TRBD2 (6 bases each). The germline gives CDR1 MDHEN, CDR2 SYDVKM. This CDR3 is built from 14 residues. V lost 7 bases, J lost 1 base, and 14 bases lay in between. The chain's CDR3 is CASTWGAGSYEQYF. The CDR3 DNA reads as TGTGCCAGCACCTGGGGGGCGGGATCCTACGAGCAGTACTTC.

In the case of this clone: The sample contains more than one DNA sequence encoding this CDR3. The V gene is TRBV5-1, the J gene TRBJ1-1; D is possibly TRBD1 (5 bases). Trimming pared 5 bases from V and 1 base from J, leaving 12 bases between. CDR3 size: 14 residues. Germline V CDR1 and CDR2: SGHRS, YFSETQ. In DNA, the CDR3 is TGCGCCAGCAGTCTTGACAGTGCGAACACTGAAGCTTTCTTT. Translated: CASSLDSANTEAFF.

The chain joins TRBV5-1 to TRBJ2-1, with D maybe TRBD2 (6 bases). V lost 0 bases and J 2 bases, leaving 15 bases between the germline ends. The CDR3 covers 17 residues. Looked up from germline, CDR1 is SGHRS and CDR2 is YFSETQ. CDR3 DNA: TGCGCCAGCAGCTTGGGGCTAGCGCCAACAACCTACAATGAGCAGTTCTTC. This gives the protein CASSLGLAPTTYNEQFF.

This clone was detected once. The chain couples TRBV19 to TRBJ1-1; D is unresolved. The CDR3 is 15 amino acids. In germline, CDR1 is LNHDA, CDR2 SQIVND (reference sequence). The V end lost 3 bases, the J end lost 2 bases, and 13 bases lay between the germline ends. Here the CDR3 DNA reads TGTGCCAGTAGTATCCGGACGGGATTTAACACTGAAGCTTTCTTT. This codes for CASSIRTGFNTEAFF.

The count of this clone is one. The CDR3 is CATSIVREHTGELFF. The CDR3 nucleotides read TGTGCCACCAGCATAGTGCGGGAACACACCGGGGAGCTGTTTTTT. This chain joins TRBV15 and TRBJ2-2; possible D gene TRBD2, 6 bases. The germline CDR1 and CDR2 sequences are LNHNV and YYDKDF (reference sequence). The length of the CDR3 is 15 residues. V lost 4 bases and J 3 bases, leaving 12 bases between the germline ends.

In DNA form, the CDR3 reads TGTGCCAGTAGAGCCGCGGGGACTAACTATGGCTACACCTTC. Protein product: CASRAAGTNYGYTF. The chain carries TRBV19 and TRBJ1-2; no definite D call. The CDR3 spans 14 residues. The V and J ends lost 6 bases and 0 bases respectively, with 11 bases between them. Germline lookup yields CDR1 LNHDA and CDR2 SQIVND (reference sequence).

The chain recombines TRBV5-4 with TRBJ2-5, with a tentative D call TRBD1 (6 bases). This CDR3 is 14 amino acids long. Germline-derived CDR1 and CDR2 are SGHNT and YYREEE (reference sequence). Trimming took off 0 bases at V and 1 base at J, with 7 bases between the two ends. The CDR3 region has the DNA TGTGCCAGCAGCTTGGGACAGGTCCAAGAGACCCAGTACTTC. As protein: CASSLGQVQETQYF.

The gene calls are TRBV5-1 and TRBJ2-7, with 11 bases lining up with TRBD1. CDR1 and CDR2 (germline): SGHRS, YFSETQ. The CDR3 contains 15 residues. V shed 0 bases, J shed 4 bases, and the junction held 3 bases outside the gene matches. For the CDR3, the DNA is TGCGCCAGCAGCTTGGTTGGACAGGGGGCATACGAGCAGTACTTC. Residues: CASSLVGQGAYEQYF.

This clone was detected only once. This chain links TRBV11-2 with TRBJ2-1, with TRBD2 matching 8 bases. The CDR3 is made up of 16 amino acids. Germline values: CDR1 SGHAT, CDR2 FQNNGV. The V segment lost 5 bases and the J segment 6 bases; nucleotides outside the gene matches: 12. The CDR3 region is CASSPRGEREPNEQFF. In DNA form, the CDR3 reads TGTGCCAGCAGCCCCCGGGGGGAGCGGGAGCCCAATGAGCAGTTCTTC.

This clone was recorded once. CDR3 region: CASRDSALPEQYF. Here the CDR3 DNA reads TGTGCCAGCAGGGACAGTGCCCTTCCCGAGCAGTACTTC. J is TRBJ2-7 and V is TRBV6-5; TRBD1 is a possible D gene (6 bases). Per the germline V gene, CDR1 is MNHEY and CDR2 is SVGAGI. V was trimmed by 6 bases and J by 6 bases, leaving 15 bases between them. The CDR3 contains 13 residues.

This chain links TRBV30 with TRBJ1-1; D is uncertain. The germline CDR1 and CDR2 sequences are GTSNPN and SVGIG (reference sequence). The length of the CDR3 is 10 residues. V lost 5 bases and J lost 6, with 7 bases in between. The CDR3 DNA reads as TGTGCCTGGCTGGCCTCTGAAGCTTTCTTT. Translating gives CAWLASEAFF.

The chain uses TRBV4-1 and TRBJ1-3; unclear D gene. The CDR3 runs to 18 residues. The V gene lost 1 base and the J gene lost 1 base, with 17 bases spanning the gap. CDR1 is MGHRA, CDR2 YSYEKL, per germline. CDR3 in amino acids: CASSQGPAGSYSGNTIYF. The CDR3 DNA is TGCGCCAGCAGCCAAGGGCCAGCGGGGTCATATTCTGGAAACACCATATATTTT.

V gene TRBV5-4 combines with J gene TRBJ1-2, with 8 bases that match TRBD1. This CDR3 has 15 residues. Germline V CDR1 and CDR2: SGHNT, YYREEE (reference sequence). Trimming cost V 2 bases and J 3 bases; bases outside gene matches: 6. DNA of the CDR3: TGTGCCAGCAGCTTAAGGACAGGGAGGGACTATGGCTACACCTTC. It translates to CASSLRTGRDYGYTF.

The rearrangement uses TRBV9 and TRBJ2-1; D unresolved. The length of the CDR3 is 15 residues. V was clipped by 0 bases and J by 6 bases, with 13 bases between them. CDR1 is SGDLS, CDR2 YYNGEE, per germline. In DNA form, the CDR3 reads TGTGCCAGCAGCGTAGGTTCTATTCCTGCCAATGAGCAGTTCTTC. Its translation: CASSVGSIPANEQFF.

The V gene is TRBV5-6, the J gene TRBJ1-1, with D maybe TRBD1 (6 bases). The CDR3 extends over 13 amino acids. Germline V gene data show CDR1 as SGHDT and CDR2 as YYEEEE. Trimming stripped 5 bases from V and 5 bases from J, with 13 bases between. The CDR3 region is CASRAQGRTEAFF. CDR3 DNA sequence: TGTGCCAGCAGGGCACAGGGTAGAACTGAAGCTTTCTTT. Complete variable domain (other parts from reference TRBV5-6 and TRBJ1-1): DAGVTQSPTHLIKTRGQQVTLRCSPKSGHDTVSWYQQALGQGPQFIFQYYEEEERQRGNFPDRFSGHQFPNYSSELNVNALLLGDSALYLCASRAQGRTEAFFGQGTRLTVV.

The count of this clone is one. J is TRBJ1-2 and V is TRBV28, with D perhaps matching TRBD1 (5 bases). Germline CDR1 reads MDHEN; CDR2 reads SYDVKM. The CDR3 is 12 amino acids. CDR3 in DNA: TGTGGCACCGGGACCATCAATGTGGGCTACACCTTC. This gives the protein CGTGTINVGYTF.

The V call is TRBV11-3, the J call TRBJ2-2; no clear D. Germline lookup yields CDR1 SGHNT and CDR2 YENEEA. This CDR3 region has 13 residues. V lost 3 bases, J lost 1 base, and 3 bases lay in between. CDR3 coding DNA: TGTGCCAGCAGCTTGCTGAACACCGGGGAGCTGTTTTTT. This encodes CASSLLNTGELFF. Variable domain in full (rest from reference TRBV11-3 and TRBJ2-2): EAGVVQSPRYKIIEKKQPVAFWCNPISGHNTLYWYLQNLGQGPELLIRYENEEAVDDSQLPKDRFSAERLKGVDSTLKIQPAELGDSAVYLCASSLLNTGELFFGEGSRLTVL.